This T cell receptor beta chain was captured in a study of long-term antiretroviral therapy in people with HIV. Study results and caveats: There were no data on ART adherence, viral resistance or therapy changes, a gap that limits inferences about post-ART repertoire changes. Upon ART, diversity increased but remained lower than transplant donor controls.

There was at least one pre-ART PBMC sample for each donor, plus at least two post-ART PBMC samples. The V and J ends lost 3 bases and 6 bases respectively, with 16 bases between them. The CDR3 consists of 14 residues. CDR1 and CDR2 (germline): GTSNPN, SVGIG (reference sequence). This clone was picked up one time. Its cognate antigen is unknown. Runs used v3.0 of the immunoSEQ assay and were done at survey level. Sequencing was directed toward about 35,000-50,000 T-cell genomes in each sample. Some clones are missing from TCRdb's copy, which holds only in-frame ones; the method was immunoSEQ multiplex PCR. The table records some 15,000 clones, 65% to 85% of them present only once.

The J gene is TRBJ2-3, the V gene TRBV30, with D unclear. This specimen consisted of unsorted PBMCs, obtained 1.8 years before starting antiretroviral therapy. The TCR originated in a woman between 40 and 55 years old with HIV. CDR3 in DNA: TGTGCCTGGAGCCCCGATCACGGCATCGATACGCAGTATTTT. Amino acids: CAWSPDHGIDTQYF.